Reported below is one TCR beta chain. CDR1 is KGHSH and CDR2 is LQKENI in the germline V gene. The CDR3 length is 16 residues. V lost 0 bases and J lost 0; bases outside the gene matches: 0. The assay was immunoSEQ multiplex PCR, and TCRdb's table has in-frame clones only and misses some. The sample lists about 870,000 clones, about 91% occurring once. This sample was included in a study of shared clonotypes between healthy human individuals. Naive CD8 cells lacked CD45RO and underwent positive selection for CCR7, leaving out terminally differentiated effector memory CD45RA+ cells. The chain uses TRBV18 and TRBJ2-5, with 11 bases matching TRBD2. Source material: naive CD8+ T cells sorted from blood. The receptor was derived from a man aged 25-45 years in good health. The CDR3, as DNA: TGTGCCAGCTCACCACCTAGCGGGAGGGACCAAGAGACCCAGTACTTC. This translates into CASSPPSGRDQETQYF. The whole variable domain, remainder taken from reference TRBV18 and TRBJ2-5, is NAGVMQNPRHLVRRRGQEARLRCSPMKGHSHVYWYRQLPEEGLKFMVYLQKENIIDESGMPKERFSAEFPKEGPSILRIQQVVRGDSAAYFCASSPPSGRDQETQYFGPGTRLLVL.